The 11 T cell receptor beta chains listed next were all sequenced from one sample in a study of cytomegalovirus exposure and HLA in healthy donors. The PCR was carried out with 60 Vbeta primers and 13 Jbeta primers. Profiling relied on immunoSEQ multiplex PCR, and the TCRdb table lists in-frame clones only, not all of them. The sample lists about 73,000 clones; roughly 82% were seen once. Source material: PBMCs. The origin of the receptors is a man aged 70 or older in good health and CMV-seronegative.

The rearrangement links TRBV6-6 to TRBJ2-7, with D perhaps TRBD2 (6 bases). Germline CDR1 MNHNY, CDR2 SVGAGI (reference sequence). V lost 0 bases and J lost 3, with 6 bases in between. This CDR3 contains 13 residues. As DNA, the CDR3 is TGTGCCAGCAGTTACTCGGACTACTACGAGCAGTACTTC. Translation gives CASSYSDYYEQYF.

The V and J genes are TRBV6-1 and TRBJ2-1; D is perhaps TRBD2 (6 bases). The CDR3 totals 15 residues. V gave up 6 bases and J gave up 6 bases, with 18 bases separating them. Looked up from germline, CDR1 is MNHNS and CDR2 is SASEGT. The CDR3 loop is CASSSRLVSVNEQFF. Written as DNA, the CDR3 is TGTGCCAGCAGCTCCCGACTAGTTTCGGTCAATGAGCAGTTCTTC.

The gene calls are TRBV30 and TRBJ2-1; the D is unclear. With 0 bases removed from V and 9 bases from J, the gap between germline ends came to 12 bases. The CDR3 spans 13 residues. From germline, CDR1 is GTSNPN and CDR2 SVGIG (reference sequence). CDR3 residues: CAWSVLPSGEQFF. Written as DNA, the CDR3 is TGTGCCTGGAGTGTCCTCCCTAGTGGTGAGCAGTTCTTC.

This clone was recorded a few times. The chain combines TRBV18 with TRBJ1-4; a possible D gene is TRBD1 (5 bases). Germline V gene data show CDR1 as KGHSH and CDR2 as LQKENI. The CDR3 extends over 16 amino acids. Trimming removed 0 bases from V and 11 bases from J, with 19 bases in between. The CDR3 nucleotides read TGTGCCAGCTCACCACCACAAGGGACTGAGTTTGGGAAACTGTTTTTT. Its translation is CASSPPQGTEFGKLFF.

The chain uses TRBV6-4 and TRBJ2-3; a weak D match, TRBD2 (5 bases). Trimming removed 3 bases from V and 3 bases from J, with 13 bases in between. Germline V gene lookup returns CDR1 MRHNA and CDR2 SNTAGT. The CDR3 loop spans 15 amino acids. The CDR3: CASSERGMTTDTQYF. CDR3 nucleotide sequence: TGTGCCAGCAGTGAACGGGGTATGACAACAGATACGCAGTATTTT.

This chain connects TRBV5-1 to TRBJ2-1; D possibly corresponds to TRBD1 (5 bases). Germline CDR1 and CDR2: SGHRS and YFSETQ. The ends were cut back, 2 bases at V and 0 bases at J, with 6 bases in the middle. The CDR3 loop spans 14 amino acids. CDR3 nucleotides: TGCGCCAGCAGCTTTGACAGCTCCTACAATGAGCAGTTCTTC. Protein product: CASSFDSSYNEQFF.

The chain combines TRBV10-3 with TRBJ1-3, with D tentatively TRBD1 (6 bases). The germline CDR1 and CDR2 sequences are ENHRY and SYGVKD. This CDR3 contains 14 residues. V shed 4 bases and J shed 0 bases, with 7 bases lying between them. This CDR3 reads CAISVQGSGNTIYF. Here the CDR3 DNA reads TGTGCCATCAGTGTACAGGGCTCTGGAAACACCATATATTTT.

This clone was recorded once. The chain uses TRBV7-9 and TRBJ1-2, with D tentatively TRBD1 (6 bases). Germline V lookup: CDR1 SEHNR, CDR2 FQNEAQ (reference sequence). This CDR3 region has 14 residues. Trimming shortened V by 1 base and J by 6 bases, and 12 bases separated the two germline ends. CDR3 residues: CASSLDQGLHGYTF. CDR3 nucleotides: TGTGCCAGCAGCTTAGATCAGGGGCTCCATGGCTACACCTTC.

The V and J genes are TRBV6-5 and TRBJ1-6; D call uncertain. V was trimmed by 6 bases and J by 8 bases, leaving 17 bases between them. Looked up from germline, CDR1 is MNHEY and CDR2 is SVGAGI. This CDR3 has 15 residues. CDR3 nucleotide sequence: TGTGCCAGCAGGACCAGCGGCCCTGGTTATTCACCCCTCCACTTT. Protein product: CASRTSGPGYSPLHF.

The chain is built from TRBV5-1 and TRBJ2-5; D call uncertain. The CDR3 length is 14 residues. V gave up 2 bases and J gave up 4 bases, with 12 bases separating them. Germline V gives CDR1 SGHRS, CDR2 YFSETQ. Written as DNA, the CDR3 is TGCGCCAGCAGCTTAGCCCATCCGGGAGAGACCCAGTACTTC. It is translated as CASSLAHPGETQYF.

This clone was seen repeatedly, ten times or more. This chain connects TRBV19 to TRBJ2-7; D not certain. This CDR3 spans 13 amino acids. CDR1 is LNHDA and CDR2 is SQIVND in the germline V gene (reference sequence). V was pared by 5 bases and J by 3 bases, with 11 bases between. The CDR3 is CASSGPGFYEQYF. The CDR3 bases are TGTGCCAGTAGTGGGCCTGGATTCTACGAGCAGTACTTC. The full variable domain, rest sourced from reference TRBV19 and TRBJ2-7, is DGGITQSPKYLFRKEGQNVTLSCEQNLNHDAMYWYRQDPGQGLRLIYYSQIVNDFQKGDIAEGYSVSREKKESFPLTVTSAQKNPTAFYLCASSGPGFYEQYFGPGTRLTVT.